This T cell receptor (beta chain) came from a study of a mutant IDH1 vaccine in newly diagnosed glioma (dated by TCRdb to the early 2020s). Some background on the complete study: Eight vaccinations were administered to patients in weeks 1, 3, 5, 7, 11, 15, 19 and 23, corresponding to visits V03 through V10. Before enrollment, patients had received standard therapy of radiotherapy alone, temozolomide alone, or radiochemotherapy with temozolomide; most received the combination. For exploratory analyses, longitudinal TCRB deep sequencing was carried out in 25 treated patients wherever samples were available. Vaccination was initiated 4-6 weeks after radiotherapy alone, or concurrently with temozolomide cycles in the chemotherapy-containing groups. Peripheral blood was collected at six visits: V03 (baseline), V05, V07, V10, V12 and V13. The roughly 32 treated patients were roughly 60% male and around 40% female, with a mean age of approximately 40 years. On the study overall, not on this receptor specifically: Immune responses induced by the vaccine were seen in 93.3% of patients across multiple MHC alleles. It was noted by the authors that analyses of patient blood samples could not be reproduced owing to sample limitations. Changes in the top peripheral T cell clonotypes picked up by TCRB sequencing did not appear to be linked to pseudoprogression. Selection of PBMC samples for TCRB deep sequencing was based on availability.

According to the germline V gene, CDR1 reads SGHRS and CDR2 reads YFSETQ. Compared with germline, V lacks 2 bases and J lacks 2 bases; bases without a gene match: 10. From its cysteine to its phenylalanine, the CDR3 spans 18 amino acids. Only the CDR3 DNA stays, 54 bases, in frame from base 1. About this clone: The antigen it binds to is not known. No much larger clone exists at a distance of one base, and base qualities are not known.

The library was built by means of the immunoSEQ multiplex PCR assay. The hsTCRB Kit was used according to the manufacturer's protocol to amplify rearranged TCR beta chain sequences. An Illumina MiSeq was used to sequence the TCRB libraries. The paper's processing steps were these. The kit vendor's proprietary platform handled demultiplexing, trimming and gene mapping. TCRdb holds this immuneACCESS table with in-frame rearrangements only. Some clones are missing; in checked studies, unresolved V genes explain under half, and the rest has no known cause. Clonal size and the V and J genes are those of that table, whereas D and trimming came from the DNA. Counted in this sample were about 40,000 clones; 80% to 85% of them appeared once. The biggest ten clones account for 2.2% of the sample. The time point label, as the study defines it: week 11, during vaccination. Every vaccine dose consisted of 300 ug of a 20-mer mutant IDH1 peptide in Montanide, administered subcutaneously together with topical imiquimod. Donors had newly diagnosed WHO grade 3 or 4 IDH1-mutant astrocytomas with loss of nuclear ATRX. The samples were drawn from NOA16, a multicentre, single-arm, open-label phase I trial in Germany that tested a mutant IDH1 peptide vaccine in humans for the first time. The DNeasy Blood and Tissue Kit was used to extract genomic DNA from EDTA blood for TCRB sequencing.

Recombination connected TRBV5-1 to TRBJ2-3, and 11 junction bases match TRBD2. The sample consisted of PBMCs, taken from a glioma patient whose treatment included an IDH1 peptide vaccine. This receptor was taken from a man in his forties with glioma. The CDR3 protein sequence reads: CASSLLGVAGGSTDTQYF. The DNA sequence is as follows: TGCGCCAGCAGCTTACTGGGAGTAGCGGGAGGGTCCACAGATACGCAGTATTTT.